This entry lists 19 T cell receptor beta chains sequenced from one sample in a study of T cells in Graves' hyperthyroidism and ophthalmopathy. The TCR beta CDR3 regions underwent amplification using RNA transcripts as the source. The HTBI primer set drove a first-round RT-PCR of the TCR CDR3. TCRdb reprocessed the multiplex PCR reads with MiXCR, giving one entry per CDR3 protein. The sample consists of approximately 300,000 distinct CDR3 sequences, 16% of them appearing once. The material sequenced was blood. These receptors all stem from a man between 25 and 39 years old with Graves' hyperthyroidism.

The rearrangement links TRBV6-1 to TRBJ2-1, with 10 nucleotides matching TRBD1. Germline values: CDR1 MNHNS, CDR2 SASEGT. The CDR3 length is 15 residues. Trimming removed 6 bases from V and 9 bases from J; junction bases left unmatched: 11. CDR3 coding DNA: TGTGCCAGCAGCTTGGTCGCGACAGGGGGCCCTGAGCAGTTCTTC. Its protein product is CASSLVATGGPEQFF.

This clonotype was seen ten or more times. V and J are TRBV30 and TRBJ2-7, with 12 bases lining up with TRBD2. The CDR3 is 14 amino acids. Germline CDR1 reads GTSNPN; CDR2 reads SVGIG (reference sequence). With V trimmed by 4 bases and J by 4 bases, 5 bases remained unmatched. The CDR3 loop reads CAWTQTSGRYEQYF. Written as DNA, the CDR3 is TGTGCCTGGACCCAGACTAGCGGGAGATACGAGCAGTACTTC. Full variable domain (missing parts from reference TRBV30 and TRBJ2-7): SQTIHQWPATLVQPVGSPLSLECTVEGTSNPNLYWYRQAAGRGLQLLFYSVGIGQISSEVPQNLSASRPQDRQFILSSKKLLLSDSGFYLCAWTQTSGRYEQYFGPGTRLTVT.

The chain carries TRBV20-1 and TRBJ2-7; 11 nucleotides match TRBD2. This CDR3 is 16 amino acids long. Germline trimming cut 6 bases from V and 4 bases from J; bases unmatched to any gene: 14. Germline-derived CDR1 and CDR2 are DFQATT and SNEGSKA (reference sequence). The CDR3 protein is CSASAGGLAGGYEQYF. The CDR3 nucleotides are TGCAGTGCGAGCGCGGGGGGCTTAGCGGGAGGGTACGAGCAGTACTTC.

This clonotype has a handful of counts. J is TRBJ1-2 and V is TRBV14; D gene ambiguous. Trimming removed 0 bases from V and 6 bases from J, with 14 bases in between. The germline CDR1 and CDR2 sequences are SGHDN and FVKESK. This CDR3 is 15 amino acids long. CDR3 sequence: CASSQDGMLPHGYTF. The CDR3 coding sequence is TGTGCCAGCAGCCAAGATGGAATGCTACCCCATGGCTACACCTTC.

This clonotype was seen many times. The CDR3 is CASSLIGAARNEQFF. The CDR3 nucleotides are TGTGCCAGCAGCTTAATAGGGGCAGCTCGTAATGAGCAGTTCTTC. The V and J genes are TRBV11-2 and TRBJ2-1; weak D call: TRBD1 (5 bases). Germline V gene lookup returns CDR1 SGHAT and CDR2 FQNNGV. The CDR3 has 15 amino acids. V shed 2 bases and J shed 7 bases, with 15 bases lying between them. The whole variable domain, remainder taken from reference TRBV11-2 and TRBJ2-1, is EAGVAQSPRYKIIEKRQSVAFWCNPISGHATLYWYQQILGQGPKLLIQFQNNGVVDDSQLPKDRFSAERLKGVDSTLKIQPAKLEDSAVYLCASSLIGAARNEQFFGPGTRLTVL.

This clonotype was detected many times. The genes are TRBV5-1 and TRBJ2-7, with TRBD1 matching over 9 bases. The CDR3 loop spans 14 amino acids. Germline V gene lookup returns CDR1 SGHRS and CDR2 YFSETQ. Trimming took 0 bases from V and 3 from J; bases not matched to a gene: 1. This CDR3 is CASSLGGQGYEQYF. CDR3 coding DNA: TGCGCCAGCAGCTTGGGGGGACAGGGCTACGAGCAGTACTTC.

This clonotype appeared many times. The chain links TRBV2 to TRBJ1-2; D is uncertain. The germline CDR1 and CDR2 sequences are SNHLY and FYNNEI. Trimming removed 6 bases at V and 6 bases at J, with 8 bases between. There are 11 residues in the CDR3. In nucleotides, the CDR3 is TGTGCCAGCAGCCAGAATAATGGCTACACCTTC. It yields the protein CASSQNNGYTF.

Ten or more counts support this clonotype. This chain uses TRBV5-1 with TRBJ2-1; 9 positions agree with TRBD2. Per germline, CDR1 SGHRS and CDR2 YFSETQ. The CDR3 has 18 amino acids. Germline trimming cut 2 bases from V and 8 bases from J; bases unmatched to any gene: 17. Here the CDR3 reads CASSFGRAGGRAVDEQFF. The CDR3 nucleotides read TGCGCCAGCAGCTTCGGACGAGCAGGCGGGAGGGCCGTTGATGAGCAGTTCTTC.

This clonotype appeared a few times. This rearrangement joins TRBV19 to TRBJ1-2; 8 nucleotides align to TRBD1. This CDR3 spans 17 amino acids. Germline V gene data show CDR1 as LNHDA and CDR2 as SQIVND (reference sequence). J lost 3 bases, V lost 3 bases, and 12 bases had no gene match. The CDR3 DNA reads TGTGCCAGTAGTATGCGAGGACAGGGACCTACATACTATGGCTACACCTTC. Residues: CASSMRGQGPTYYGYTF.

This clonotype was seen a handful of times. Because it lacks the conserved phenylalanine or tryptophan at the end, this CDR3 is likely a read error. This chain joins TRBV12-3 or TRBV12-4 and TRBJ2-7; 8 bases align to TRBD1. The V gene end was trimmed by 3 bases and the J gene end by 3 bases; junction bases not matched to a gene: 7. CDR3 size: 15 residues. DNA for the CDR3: TGTGCCAGCAGTTTCGGGCGCAGGGGGCTCTACGAGCAGTACCTC. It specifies CASSFGRRGLYEQYL.

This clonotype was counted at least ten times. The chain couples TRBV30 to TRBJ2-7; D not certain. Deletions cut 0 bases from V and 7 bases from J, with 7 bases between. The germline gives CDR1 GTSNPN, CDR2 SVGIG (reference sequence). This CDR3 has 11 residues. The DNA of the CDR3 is TGTGCCTGGAGTGTTCGATTGGAGCAGTACTTC. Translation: CAWSVRLEQYF.

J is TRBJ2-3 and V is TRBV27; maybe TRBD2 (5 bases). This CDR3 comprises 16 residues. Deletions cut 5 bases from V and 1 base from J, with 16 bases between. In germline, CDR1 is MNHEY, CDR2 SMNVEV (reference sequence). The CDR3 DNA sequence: TGTGCCAGCAGTCCTAGGCGGGTTATCGGCACAGATACGCAGTATTTT. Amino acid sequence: CASSPRRVIGTDTQYF.

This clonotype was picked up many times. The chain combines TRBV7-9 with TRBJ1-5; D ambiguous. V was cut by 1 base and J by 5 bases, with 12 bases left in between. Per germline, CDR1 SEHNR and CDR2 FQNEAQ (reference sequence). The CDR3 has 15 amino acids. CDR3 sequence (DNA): TGTGCCAGCAGCTTAGACGGAAGGGATGATCAGCCCCAGCATTTT. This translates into CASSLDGRDDQPQHF.

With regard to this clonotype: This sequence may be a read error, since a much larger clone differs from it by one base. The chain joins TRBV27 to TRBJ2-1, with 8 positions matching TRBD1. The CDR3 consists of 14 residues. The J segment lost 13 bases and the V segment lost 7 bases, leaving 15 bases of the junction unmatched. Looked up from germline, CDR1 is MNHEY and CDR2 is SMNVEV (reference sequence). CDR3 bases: TGTGCCAGCAACACAACAGGGGGGCGGGACAGACAGTTCTTC. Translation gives CASNTTGGRDRQFF.

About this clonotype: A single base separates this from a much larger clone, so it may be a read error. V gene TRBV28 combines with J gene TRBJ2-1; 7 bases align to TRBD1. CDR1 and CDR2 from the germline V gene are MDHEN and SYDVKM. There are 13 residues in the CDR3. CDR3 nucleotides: TGTACCAGCAGTTTTCAGGGGGACAATGAGCAGTTCTTC. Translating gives CTSSFQGDNEQFF. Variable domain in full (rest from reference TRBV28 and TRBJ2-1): DVKVTQSSRYLVKRTGEKVFLECVQDMDHENMFWYRQDPGLGLRLIYFSYDVKMKEKGDIPEGYSVSREKKERFSLILESASTNQTSMYLCTSSFQGDNEQFFGPGTRLTVL.

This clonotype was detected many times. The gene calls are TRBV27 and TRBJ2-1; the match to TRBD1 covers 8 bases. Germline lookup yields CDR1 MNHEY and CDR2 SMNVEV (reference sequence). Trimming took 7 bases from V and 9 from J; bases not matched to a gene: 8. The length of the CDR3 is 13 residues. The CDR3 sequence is CASNGQGQSEQFF. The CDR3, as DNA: TGTGCCAGCAACGGACAGGGTCAAAGTGAGCAGTTCTTC.

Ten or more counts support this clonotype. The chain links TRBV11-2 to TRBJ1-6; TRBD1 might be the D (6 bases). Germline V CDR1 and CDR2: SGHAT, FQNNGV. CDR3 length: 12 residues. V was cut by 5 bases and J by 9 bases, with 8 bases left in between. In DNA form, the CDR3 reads TGTGCCAGCAGCCCGGACAGTTCACCCCTCCACTTT. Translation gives CASSPDSSPLHF.

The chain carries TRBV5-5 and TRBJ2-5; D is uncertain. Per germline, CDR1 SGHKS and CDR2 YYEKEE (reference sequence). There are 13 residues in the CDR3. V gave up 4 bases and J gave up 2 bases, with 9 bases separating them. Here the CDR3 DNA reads TGTGCCAGCAGCCGGGCTTTACAAGAGACCCAGTACTTC. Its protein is CASSRALQETQYF.

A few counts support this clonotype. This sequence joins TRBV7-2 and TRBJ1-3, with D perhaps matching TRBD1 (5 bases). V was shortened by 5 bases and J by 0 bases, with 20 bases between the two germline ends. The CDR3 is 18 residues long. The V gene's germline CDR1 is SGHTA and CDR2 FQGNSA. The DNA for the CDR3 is TGTGCCAGCAGCCTTGACAGCAGCCAAGCTTACTCTGGAAACACCATATATTTT. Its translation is CASSLDSSQAYSGNTIYF.